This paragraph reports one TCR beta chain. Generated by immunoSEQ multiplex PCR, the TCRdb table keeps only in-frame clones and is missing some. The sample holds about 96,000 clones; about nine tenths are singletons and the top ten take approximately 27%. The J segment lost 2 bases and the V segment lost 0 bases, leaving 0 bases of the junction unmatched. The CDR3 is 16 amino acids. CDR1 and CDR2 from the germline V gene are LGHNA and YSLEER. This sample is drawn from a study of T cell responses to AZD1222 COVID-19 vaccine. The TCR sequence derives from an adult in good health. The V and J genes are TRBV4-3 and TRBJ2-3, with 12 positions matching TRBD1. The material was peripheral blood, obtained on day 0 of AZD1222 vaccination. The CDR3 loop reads CASSQEGQGATDTQYF. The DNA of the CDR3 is TGCGCCAGCAGCCAAGAGGGACAGGGGGCCACAGATACGCAGTATTTT.